These T cell receptor beta chains were read from a single sample in a study of CD8 T cells in ankylosing spondylitis. Via MiXCR, TCRdb re-called the 5' RACE reads, giving one row per CDR3 protein. The sample contains about 700,000 distinct CDR3 sequences, around 20% of which appear only once. The sequenced material came from blood, either unsorted or a sorted T cell fraction (not recorded which). Every receptor here comes from a male donor with ankylosing spondylitis. The CDR3 runs from the conserved cysteine through the conserved F or W. The D gene is left open where the match is weak. Size is omitted from some rows. Given values are once, few, many or a class for expanded clones.

clone size,D gene,J gene,V gene,CDR3 DNA,CDR3 protein
NA,NA,TRBJ2-5,TRBV5-1,TGCGCCAGCAGTAAGGGACTGGAGGGTGAGACCCAGTACTTC,CASSKGLEGETQYF
NA,TRBD2,TRBJ2-1,TRBV28,TGTGCCAGCAGTTTAGAGTCGGGAGGTGAGCAGTTCTTC,CASSLESGGEQFF
NA,NA,TRBJ2-1,TRBV18,TGTGCCAGCTCACTTTCCACGGGGGTTAGTTGGAATGAGCAGTTCTTC,CASSLSTGVSWNEQFF
once,NA,TRBJ2-7,TRBV6-1,TGTGCCAGCAGTGTCCAGTTGGACGGAGTAACCTACGAGCAGTACTTC,CASSVQLDGVTYEQYF
few,NA,TRBJ2-5,TRBV2,TGTGCCAGTAAGGTTGAAGAGACCCAGTACTTC,CASKVEETQYF
many,TRBD1,TRBJ1-2,TRBV29-1,TGCAGCGCCCCGACAGGGGTGGGCGGCTACACCTTC,CSAPTGVGGYTF
NA,NA,TRBJ1-1,TRBV27,TGTGCCAGCAGTTCCGCCCTAGGGCAGGGTGGGACTGAAGCTTTCTTT,CASSSALGQGGTEAFF
NA,NA,TRBJ2-3,TRBV20-1,TGCAGTGCCCCGGAGCGGAGAGTCACAGATACGCAGTATTTT,CSAPERRVTDTQYF
few,NA,TRBJ1-2,TRBV7-9,TGTGCCAGCAGCCCCCCGGCAGGAACCAGCTATGGCTACACCTTC,CASSPPAGTSYGYTF
once,NA,TRBJ2-7,TRBV6-1,TGTGCCAGCAGTGAAGCGGGGTTCGAGCAGTACTTC,CASSEAGFEQYF
few,NA,TRBJ2-2,TRBV5-5,TGTGCCAGCAGCTTTTTACTAGCAGATACCGGGGAGCTGTTTTTT,CASSFLLADTGELFF
few,NA,TRBJ1-1,TRBV20-1,TGCAGTGCACACCGGGGGGGGACTGAAGCTTTCTTT,CSAHRGGTEAFF
many,NA,TRBJ1-5,TRBV5-1,TGCGCCAGCAGCTTGGGAGGAGACAATCAGCCCCAGCATTTT,CASSLGGDNQPQHF
NA,NA,TRBJ1-5,TRBV11-2,TGTGCCAGCAGCTTGTCGCAGGGATACAATCAGCCCCAGCATTTT,CASSLSQGYNQPQHF
many,TRBD2,TRBJ2-2,TRBV12-3/TRBV12-4,TGTGCCAGCAGTTCCGCACCGGGACTAGCGGGAGTAGAGGAGCTGTTTTTT,CASSSAPGLAGVEELFF
few,TRBD1,TRBJ1-3,TRBV7-6,TGTGCCAGCAGCCTCCGGACAGGGGGGGACTCTGGAAACACCATATATTTT,CASSLRTGGDSGNTIYF
few,TRBD2,TRBJ2-7,TRBV12-3/TRBV12-4,TGTGCCAGCAGTTTGAGTAGCGGGGGCCCGCACTACGAGCAGTACTTC,CASSLSSGGPHYEQYF
NA,TRBD2,TRBJ2-1,TRBV9,TGTGCCAGCAGCAACGAGGGACTAGACCAGTTCTTC,CASSNEGLDQFF
few,TRBD2,TRBJ2-1,TRBV20-1,TGCAGTGCTGCGGGACTACTAAGGAACAATGAGCAGTTCTTC,CSAAGLLRNNEQFF
NA,TRBD1,TRBJ1-1,TRBV27,TGTGCCAGCACCCCGGGGGGACAGCCCGGTGAAGCTTTCTTT,CASTPGGQPGEAFF
few,NA,TRBJ1-1,TRBV10-3,TGTGCCATCAGTGATCTGCAGGGATCGAACACTGAAGCTTTCTTT,CAISDLQGSNTEAFF
NA,NA,TRBJ2-3,TRBV2,TGTGCCAGCACCTCGGGGGGCAACGCAGATACGCAGTATTTT,CASTSGGNADTQYF
few,NA,TRBJ2-3,TRBV20-1,TGCAGTGCTAGAGTTGAAGGGCCAGATACGCAGTATTTT,CSARVEGPDTQYF
few,TRBD2,TRBJ2-1,TRBV19,TGTGCCAGTAGTATAGATCTAGCGGTATACGAGCAGTTCTTC,CASSIDLAVYEQFF
few,NA,TRBJ1-2,TRBV12-3/TRBV12-4,TGTGCCAGCAGTTTAGCGCTCTGGGGTAATGGCTACACCTTC,CASSLALWGNGYTF
NA,NA,TRBJ2-1,TRBV5-1,TGCGCCAGCAGCTTGGGGGACACCCACAATGAGCAGTTCTTC,CASSLGDTHNEQFF
few,NA,TRBJ1-5,TRBV15,TGTGCCACCAGCAGAGTAGCAGGGGTGATTCAGCCCCAGCATTTT,CATSRVAGVIQPQHF
few,NA,TRBJ1-1,TRBV28,TGTGCCAGCACCCAGGGAGGGAAGAACACTGAAGCTTTCTTT,CASTQGGKNTEAFF
few,NA,TRBJ2-1,TRBV20-1,TGCAGTGCTAGGAGGGAAGTCGGGTCCTACAATGAGCAGTTCTTC,CSARREVGSYNEQFF
NA,TRBD2,TRBJ2-5,TRBV6-5,TGTGCCAGCAGTTACTCTTCTAGCGGAGGGGAAGAGACCCAGTACTTC,CASSYSSSGGEETQYF
NA,TRBD1,TRBJ1-2,TRBV14,TGTGCCAGCAGCCAAGACCGGCAGGGGGCGAATGGGGGCTACACCTTC,CASSQDRQGANGGYTF
NA,NA,TRBJ1-4,TRBV4-1,TGCGCCAGCAGCACCCGCCCGGGAAAACTGTTTTTT,CASSTRPGKLFF
NA,NA,TRBJ2-3,TRBV6-2/TRBV6-3,TGTGCCAGCAGATCCGGGGGCGTAGATACGCAGTATTTT,CASRSGGVDTQYF
many,NA,TRBJ2-2,TRBV15,TGTGCCACCAGCAGAGATAGACAGAGAACCGGGGAGCTGTTTTTT,CATSRDRQRTGELFF
few,TRBD1,TRBJ1-1,TRBV28,TGTGCCATCCGGACAGGGCTTATGAACACTGAAGCTTTCTTT,CAIRTGLMNTEAFF
few,NA,TRBJ2-5,TRBV3-1,TGTGCCAGCAGCCACCCCCGGGACTCCCAAGAGACCCAGTACTTC,CASSHPRDSQETQYF
few,TRBD2,TRBJ2-7,TRBV4-3,TGCGCCAGCAGCCAAGATCTAGCGGGAGACTACGAGCAGTACTTC,CASSQDLAGDYEQYF
few,TRBD2,TRBJ2-1,TRBV4-3,TGCGCCAGCAGCTCCAGGTTAGCGGGGGGCAATGAGCAGTTCTTC,CASSSRLAGGNEQFF
NA,NA,TRBJ1-3,TRBV20-1,TGCAGTGCTAGAAGTCACTTCTCTGGAAACACCATATATTTT,CSARSHFSGNTIYF
NA,NA,TRBJ2-7,TRBV5-1,TGCGCCAGCAGCTTGGCTGCGGGGGCCTCCTACGAGCAGTACTTC,CASSLAAGASYEQYF
few,NA,TRBJ2-7,TRBV12-3/TRBV12-4,TGTGCCAGCAGTTTGGCCGGGGGCATAACAAGCGGGCGACCTTACGAGCAGTACTTC,CASSLAGGITSGRPYEQYF
few,NA,TRBJ2-1,TRBV4-2,TGTGCCAGCAGCCAAGATCTGGCGGTGAGTAATGAGCAGTTCTTC,CASSQDLAVSNEQFF
few,NA,TRBJ2-2,TRBV21-1,TGTGCCAGCAGAGAGACAGTTTCGAACACCGGGGAGCTGTTTTTT,CASRETVSNTGELFF
many,TRBD1,TRBJ1-2,TRBV29-1,TGCAGCGTTGTTGGGACAGCTGGCTACACCTTC,CSVVGTAGYTF
few,NA,TRBJ2-1,TRBV7-9,TGTGCCACTATCGGGGCTCCCGCAAATGAGCAGTTCTTC,CATIGAPANEQFF
few,NA,TRBJ1-1,TRBV5-6,TGTGCCAGCAGCTTGAACGGGAGACGGGGGCTGAACACTGAAGCTTTCTTT,CASSLNGRRGLNTEAFF